Following are 15 T cell receptor beta chains from one sample sequenced in a study of human T cells and chemical hapten exposure (dated by TCRdb to the early 2020s). This specimen's time point label, per the study, means: patch test 1, 2 weeks after DPC sensitization. The treatment or condition label here, explained by the study, means: therapeutic diphenylcyclopropenone sensitization with weekly scalp DPC. Library preparation was by RACE. The run used a NextSeq 500. Clones were called with MiXCR by TCRdb after fastp trimmed the public reads at Q25, and only in-frame beta chains were retained. Rows with a matching CDR3 protein are joined into one entry that keeps the most common DNA and genes. The sample table shows roughly 120,000 distinct CDR3 sequences, and 9% to 14% are seen once. 1.1% to 1.5% of the sample is taken by the ten largest. Sequenced here: whole blood, sampled in connection with sensitization to the hapten diphenylcyclopropenone (DPC). These receptors were taken from a woman between 50 and 59 years old with alopecia areata. Some clones in this sample may be carry-over from other donors' samples.

This clonotype has a handful of counts. The chain combines TRBV11-1 with TRBJ2-2; D remains ambiguous. Germline V CDR1 and CDR2: SGHAT, FQDESV (reference sequence). The CDR3 loop spans 14 amino acids. Trimming pared 3 bases from V and 4 bases from J, leaving 9 bases between. The CDR3 spells CASSFLQITGELFF. The CDR3 region has the DNA TGTGCCAGCAGCTTCCTCCAGATCACCGGGGAGCTGTTTTTT.

This clonotype was found many times. As DNA, the CDR3 is TGCGCCAGCAGCCTCTCACCCCGAGTAGAGCAGTACTTC. It specifies CASSLSPRVEQYF. V is TRBV5-1 and J is TRBJ2-7, with no clear D. With 4 bases removed from V and 7 bases from J, the gap between germline ends came to 15 bases. Germline V gene lookup returns CDR1 SGHRS and CDR2 YFSETQ. The CDR3 covers 13 residues.

This clonotype was seen more than once but under ten times. This chain joins TRBV29-1 and TRBJ2-2; D gene ambiguous. The CDR3 covers 10 residues. Germline values: CDR1 SQVTM, CDR2 ANQGSEA. Trimming took 4 bases from V and 7 from J, leaving 4 bases between them. CDR3 coding DNA: TGCAGCGTTGGAAACGGGGAGCTGTTTTTT. This encodes CSVGNGELFF.

This clonotype showed up many times. The chain employs TRBV6-6 and TRBJ1-1, with unresolved D. The CDR3 length is 15 residues. From germline, CDR1 is MNHNY and CDR2 SVGAGI (reference sequence). V lost 2 bases and J lost 0, with 10 bases in between. The CDR3 DNA reads as TGTGCCAGCAGTTACGTTGGGAGCATGAACACTGAAGCTTTCTTT. It translates to CASSYVGSMNTEAFF.

This chain uses TRBV4-1 with TRBJ1-2; D gene uncertain. Per the germline V gene, CDR1 is MGHRA and CDR2 is YSYEKL. V was cut by 2 bases and J by 0 bases, with 10 bases left in between. This CDR3 has 15 amino acids. The chain's CDR3 is CASSQTGPTNYGYTF. The CDR3 coding sequence is TGCGCCAGCAGCCAAACCGGGCCCACTAACTATGGCTACACCTTC.

This clonotype has at least ten counts. This chain uses TRBV7-8 with TRBJ2-3, with 7 bases aligning to TRBD1. Germline loops: CDR1 SGHVS, CDR2 FQNEAQ. V lost 5 bases and J lost 2; bases outside the gene matches: 10. This CDR3 has 16 amino acids. The CDR3 DNA is TGTGCCAGCAGCGGGAGAGGGGGCAGGGCCACAGATACGCAGTATTTT. Protein: CASSGRGGRATDTQYF. Full variable domain (outside the CDR3, taken from reference TRBV7-8 and TRBJ2-3): GAGVSQSPRYKVAKRGQDVALRCDPISGHVSLFWYQQALGQGPEFLTYFQNEAQLDKSGLPSDRFFAERPEGSVSTLKIQRTQQEDSAVYLCASSGRGGRATDTQYFGPGTRLTVL.

This clonotype was detected many times. The V call is TRBV18, the J call TRBJ1-2, with 9 bases fitting TRBD1. This CDR3 comprises 14 residues. The V gene end was trimmed by 4 bases and the J gene end by 3 bases; junction bases not matched to a gene: 3. The germline gives CDR1 KGHSH, CDR2 LQKENI. CDR3 DNA: TGTGCCAGCTCACGGGACAGGGTAGACTATGGCTACACCTTC. Its translation: CASSRDRVDYGYTF.

In this sample, this clonotype turned up many times. The chain uses TRBV4-3 and TRBJ2-3; no clear D. Between the trimmed V and J ends, which lost 4 bases and 2 bases, there was a span of 16 bases. The CDR3 is 16 residues long. Looked up from germline, CDR1 is LGHNA and CDR2 is YSLEER. The CDR3 DNA follows: TGCGCCAGCAGCCCGGTCAGAAGGGAATACACAGATACGCAGTATTTT. Amino acid sequence: CASSPVRREYTDTQYF.

The chain has TRBV25-1 and TRBJ2-7, with 7 bases that match TRBD1. The germline CDR1 and CDR2 sequences are MGHDK and SYGVNS. The CDR3 has 12 amino acids. V trimming: 4 bases; J trimming: 6 bases; junction bases outside the gene matches: 3. The CDR3 spells CASSATGAEQYF. The CDR3 nucleotides read TGTGCCAGCAGTGCCACAGGGGCCGAGCAGTACTTC.

In this sample, this clonotype turned up a few times. The CDR3 DNA is TGTGCCAGCAGCCCAGCTGGGGGAGGGAACTATGGCTACACCTTC. This sequence encodes CASSPAGGGNYGYTF. The rearrangement uses TRBV28 and TRBJ1-2, with TRBD1 as a possible D gene (5 bases). The CDR3 has 15 residues. Trimming removed 6 bases at V and 2 bases at J, with 16 bases between. Looked up from germline, CDR1 is MDHEN and CDR2 is SYDVKM.

This clonotype was picked up many times. The chain has TRBV19 and TRBJ2-2; tentative D call: TRBD1 (6 bases). Germline assignment: CDR1 LNHDA and CDR2 SQIVND (reference sequence). The CDR3 contains 16 residues. Trimming removed 4 bases at V and 5 bases at J, with 17 bases between. CDR3 loop: CASSRSWTVETGELFF. CDR3 in DNA: TGTGCCAGTAGTAGGAGTTGGACAGTGGAAACCGGGGAGCTGTTTTTT. The full variable domain, its missing parts supplied by reference TRBV19 and TRBJ2-2, is DGGITQSPKYLFRKEGQNVTLSCEQNLNHDAMYWYRQDPGQGLRLIYYSQIVNDFQKGDIAEGYSVSREKKESFPLTVTSAQKNPTAFYLCASSRSWTVETGELFFGEGSRLTVL.

There are many counts of this clonotype. The chain joins TRBV3-1 to TRBJ1-1; a possible D gene is TRBD1 (6 bases). Trimming removed 2 bases at V and 5 bases at J, with 15 bases between. CDR3 length equals 15 residues. Germline lookup yields CDR1 LGHDT and CDR2 YNNKEL (reference sequence). CDR3 region: CASSQLGRRGTEAFF. Here the CDR3 DNA reads TGTGCCAGCAGCCAACTAGGACGGAGGGGGACTGAAGCTTTCTTT.

Points on this clonotype: With a much larger clone just one base away, this may be a read error. The CDR3 does not close with the conserved phenylalanine or tryptophan, likely indicating a read error. In nucleotides, the CDR3 is TGCGCCAGCAGCCAGGTGAGACTAGCGGTCTACAATGAGCAGTTCATC. Translating it yields CASSQVRLAVYNEQFI. The V call is TRBV4-1, the J call TRBJ2-1, with 9 bases fitting TRBD2. Per germline, CDR1 MGHRA and CDR2 YSYEKL. The length of the CDR3 is 16 residues. V lost 3 bases, J lost 3 bases, and 6 bases stayed unmatched.

The chain recombines TRBV6-5 with TRBJ2-7; weak D call: TRBD2 (5 bases). V was shortened by 7 bases and J by 1 base, with 14 bases between the two germline ends. From germline, CDR1 is MNHEY and CDR2 SVGAGI. The CDR3 consists of 14 residues. CDR3 amino acids: CASKAITGSYEQYF. The CDR3 bases are TGTGCCAGCAAGGCCATTACGGGATCCTACGAGCAGTACTTC.

The V gene is TRBV11-2, the J gene TRBJ2-5; 8 nucleotides align to TRBD1. The CDR3 is 14 residues long. The germline V gene has CDR1 SGHAT and CDR2 FQNNGV. Unmatched junction bases numbered 5, after V lost 4 bases and J lost 4 bases. The CDR3 bases are TGTGCCAGCAGCTCCGACAGGGGTGGAGAGACCCAGTACTTC. Translated: CASSSDRGGETQYF. Full variable domain (rest looked up from reference TRBV11-2 and TRBJ2-5): EAGVAQSPRYKIIEKRQSVAFWCNPISGHATLYWYQQILGQGPKLLIQFQNNGVVDDSQLPKDRFSAERLKGVDSTLKIQPAKLEDSAVYLCASSSDRGGETQYFGPGTRLLVL.